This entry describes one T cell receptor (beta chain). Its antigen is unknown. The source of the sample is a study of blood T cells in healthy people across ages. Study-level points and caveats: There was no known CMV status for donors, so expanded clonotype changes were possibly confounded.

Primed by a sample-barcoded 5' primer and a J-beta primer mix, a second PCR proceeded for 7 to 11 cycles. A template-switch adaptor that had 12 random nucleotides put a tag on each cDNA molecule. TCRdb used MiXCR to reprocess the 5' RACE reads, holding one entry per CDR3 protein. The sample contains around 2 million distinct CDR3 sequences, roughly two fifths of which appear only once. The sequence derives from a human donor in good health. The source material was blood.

CDR3 DNA: TGCGCCAGCAGCTTGGCCATGGGGGAAGGTTACGAGCAGTACTTC. Encoded protein: CASSLAMGEGYEQYF. The rearrangement links TRBV5-1 to TRBJ2-4; D possibly matches TRBD1 or TRBD2 (5 bases each). Gene TRBJ2-7 matches the end of the DNA better, so the J call may be wrong. CDR1 SGHRS and CDR2 YFSETQ come from the germline V gene. The CDR3 is 15 residues long.